Given below is one TCR beta chain in context. Its antigen remains undetermined. No base-level quality is on record; no much larger clone is a single base apart. The sample originates from a study of Ad26.COV2.S vaccination and SARS-CoV-2 variants (dated by TCRdb to about 2021). The study in broad terms: Donors in the vaccine arm were drawn from COV1001, a phase I-IIa trial of Ad26.COV2.S in healthy adults that was multicentre, randomized, double-blind and placebo-controlled. Ad26.COV2.S was given intramuscularly at 5x10^10 or 1x10^11 viral particles, as a single shot or as two shots 56 days apart. TCRbeta repertoire sequencing served as the tool for gauging how specific and how broad the SARS-CoV-2-reactive T cell receptors were following Ad26.COV2.S vaccination. The TCR-sequenced set comprised approximately 32 samples: about 19 Ad26.COV2.S vaccine recipients, 5 placebo recipients and 8 SARS-CoV-2 convalescent individuals. Participants in the trial were split at random into five groups of five each, receiving low-dose or high-dose Ad26.COV2.S once or twice, or else placebo on both occasions. Blinding of investigators to trial group allocation was maintained during experiments and outcome assessment. The study at large found these results: Higher spike-specific TCR breadth was observed in Ad26.COV2.S recipients than in placebo recipients (P = 0.0014). Non-spike TCR breadth was comparable between vaccine and placebo recipients, consistent with the vaccine containing only spike. After vaccination, spike-specific CD8+ and CD4+ T cell responses were reported to show substantial breadth. The authors noted that total T cell responses may have been underestimated by the TCR breadth and depth analyses. The study was not powered to compare responses between vaccine doses or regimens.

The germline V gene sets CDR1 to MGHRA and CDR2 to YSYEKL. Trimming at the junction amounts to 4 bases on V and 1 base on J, and the germline ends lie 17 bases apart. The CDR3 sequence holds 17 residues, the cysteine and phenylalanine included. CDR3 DNA only is kept here, 51 bases in frame from base 1. TCRbeta CDR3 regions were sequenced with the immunoSEQ Assay. After extraction, genomic DNA underwent amplification by bias-controlled multiplex PCR, followed by high-throughput sequencing. The study's processing was this. To quantify the absolute abundance of each unique TCRbeta CDR3 region, sequences were collapsed and filtered. T cell fraction was estimated by normalizing TCRbeta template counts to usable DNA, which was measured by amplifying reference genes present in all nucleated cells. Repertoire TCRs were annotated as SARS-CoV-2-specific when V gene, CDR3 amino acid sequence and J gene were exactly matched to a known reactive TCR set. The reference SARS-CoV-2 TCR set came from MIRA and was filtered for enrichment in COVID-19-positive ImmuneCODE repertoires, removing public or cross-reactive TCRs. Using the MIRA antigens, annotated TCRs were further analysed by specific ORF or by position within an ORF. Breadth was defined as the number of annotated unique rearrangements divided by the total number of unique productive rearrangements, and depth was defined as the summed frequency of the annotated unique rearrangements. Group comparisons of TCR breadth used two-sided Wilcoxon rank-sum tests. TCRdb limited this immuneACCESS table to in-frame rearrangements with V and J called. A share of clones is missing; checked studies link under half to unresolved V genes, and the rest is unexplained. That table is the source of V, J and clone size, and D and trimming were worked out from the DNA. A total of about 500,000 clones appear in this sample, about 89% of them only once. The top ten constitute 1.7% of the sample.

The sample's treatment or condition, from its label and the paper: over 15 received Ad26.COV2.S at low or high dose, single or two shots; five or six received placebo; per-sample allocation not given. Repertoires of vaccine and placebo recipients were sequenced from samples taken on day 63 after the first injection. In Cohort 1b, about two dozen adults aged 18-55 years were enrolled at a single site in Boston, USA, between 29 July and 7 August 2020. Ad26.COV2.S was a replication-incompetent adenovirus type 26 vector that expressed a prefusion-stabilized SARS-CoV-2 spike protein derived from the original Wuhan strain.

The sequence was obtained from a person between 18 and 65 years old who received the Ad26.COV2.S COVID-19 vaccine or a placebo. Recombination connected TRBV4-1 to TRBJ1-5, with the D segment identity uncertain. The sequencing here drew on peripheral blood, taken in a trial of Ad26.COV2.S vaccine versus placebo. In nucleotides, the sequence is TGCGCCAGCAGCCTCGAAACTATAACGTCGAGCAATCAGCCCCAGCATTTT. Its product reads: CASSLETITSSNQPQHF.